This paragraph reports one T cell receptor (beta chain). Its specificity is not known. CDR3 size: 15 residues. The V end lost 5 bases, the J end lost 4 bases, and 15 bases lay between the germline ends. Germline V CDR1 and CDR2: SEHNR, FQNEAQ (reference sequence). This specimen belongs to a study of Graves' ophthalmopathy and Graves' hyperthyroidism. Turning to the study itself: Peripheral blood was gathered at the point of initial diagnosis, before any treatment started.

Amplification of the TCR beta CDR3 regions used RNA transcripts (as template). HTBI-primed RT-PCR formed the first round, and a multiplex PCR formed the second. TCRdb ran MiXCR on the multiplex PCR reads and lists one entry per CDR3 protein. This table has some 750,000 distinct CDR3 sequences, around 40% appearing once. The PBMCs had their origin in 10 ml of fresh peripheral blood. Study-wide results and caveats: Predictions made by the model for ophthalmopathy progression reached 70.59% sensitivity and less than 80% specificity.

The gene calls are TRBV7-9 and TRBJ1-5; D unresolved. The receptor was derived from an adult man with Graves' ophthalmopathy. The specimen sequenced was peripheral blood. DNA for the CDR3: TGTGCCAGCAGCCAAGACGGATTCCAGAATCAGCCCCAGCATTTT. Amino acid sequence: CASSQDGFQNQPQHF.